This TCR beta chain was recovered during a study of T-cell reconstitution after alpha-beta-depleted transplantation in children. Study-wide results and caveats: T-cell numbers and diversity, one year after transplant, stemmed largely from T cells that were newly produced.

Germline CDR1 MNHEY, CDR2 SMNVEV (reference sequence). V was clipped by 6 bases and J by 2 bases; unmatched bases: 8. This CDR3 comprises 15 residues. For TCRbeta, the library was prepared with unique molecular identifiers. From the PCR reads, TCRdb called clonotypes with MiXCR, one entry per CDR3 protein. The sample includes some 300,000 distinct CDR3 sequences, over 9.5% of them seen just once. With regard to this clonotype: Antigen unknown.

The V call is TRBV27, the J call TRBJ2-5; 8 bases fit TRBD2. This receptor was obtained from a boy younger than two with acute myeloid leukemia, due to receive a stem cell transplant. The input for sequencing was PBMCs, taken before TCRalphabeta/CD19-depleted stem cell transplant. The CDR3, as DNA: TGTGCCAGCAGCCCCAGGAGCGGGAGACAAGAGACCCAGTACTTC. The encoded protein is CASSPRSGRQETQYF.